Listed below are T cell receptor beta chains from one sample, sequenced in a study of Graves' ophthalmopathy and Graves' hyperthyroidism. TCRdb used MiXCR to reprocess the multiplex PCR reads, holding one entry per CDR3 protein. Of roughly 500,000 distinct CDR3 sequences listed, approximately 15% are singletons. Input material: blood. Receptors originate from a young woman with Graves' ophthalmopathy. Each CDR3 is given with its conserved first and last residue. D genes are given only for firm matches. Clone size is shown for a subset of rows, as once, few, many or a class of expanded clone.

abundance	d_gene	v_gene	j_gene	CDR3nt	CDR3aa
few	TRBD1	TRBV4-1	TRBJ1-2	TGCGCCAGCAGCCAAGCCGGACAGGGGGACTATGGCTACACCTTC	CASSQAGQGDYGYTF
few	.	TRBV18	TRBJ1-2	TGTGCCAGCTCACCAACGAGGGTGGACTATGGCTACACCTTC	CASSPTRVDYGYTF
.	TRBD1	TRBV6-1	TRBJ1-2	TGTGCCAGCAGTGCCTACCGGGACAGGCGCGGCTACACCTTC	CASSAYRDRRGYTF
many	.	TRBV2	TRBJ2-7	TGTGCCAGCAGTGAACTTCAGCCTTACGAGCAGTACTTC	CASSELQPYEQYF
many	TRBD2	TRBV20-1	TRBJ2-7	TGCAGTGCTAGGGCTAGCGGGTCCTACGAGCAGTACTTC	CSARASGSYEQYF
many	.	TRBV7-3	TRBJ2-2	TGTGCCAGCAGCTTATCCCCCGGGGAGCTGTTTTTT	CASSLSPGELFF
.	TRBD2	TRBV12-3/TRBV12-4	TRBJ2-5	TGTGCCAGCAGTACGGGACTAGCAGGTCAAGAGACCCAGTACTTC	CASSTGLAGQETQYF
many	.	TRBV6-5	TRBJ1-1	TGTGCCAGCAGTTGGCGGCAGGAACACACTGAAGCTTTCTTT	CASSWRQEHTEAFF
many	.	TRBV15	TRBJ2-7	TGTGCCACCAGCCGCACCGGGACCTCCTACGAGCAGTACTTC	CATSRTGTSYEQYF
many	.	TRBV28	TRBJ2-2	TGTGCCAGCAGTCCGCAGCAAAGGGAGCTGTTTTTT	CASSPQQRELFF
many	.	TRBV11-1	TRBJ2-7	TGTGCCAGCAGCCCCTTCCCCGAAGGCCCAACCTACGAGCAGTACTTC	CASSPFPEGPTYEQYF
once	.	TRBV29-1	TRBJ1-2	TGCAGCGCGGACAGTCAAAACTATGGCTACACCTTC	CSADSQNYGYTF
many	TRBD1	TRBV14	TRBJ2-7	TGTGCCAGCAGCCAGGAACAGGGGATGTTGGGGGAGCAGTACTTC	CASSQEQGMLGEQYF
many	.	TRBV6-5	TRBJ1-1	TGTGCCAGCAGTTACTCGAAGGGATACACTGAAGCTTTCTTT	CASSYSKGYTEAFF
many	.	TRBV12-3/TRBV12-4	TRBJ1-5	TGTGCCAGCAGTTCCCGAGGGCCCCAGCATTTT	CASSSRGPQHF
many	.	TRBV12-3/TRBV12-4	TRBJ2-7	TGTGCCAGCAGTTTTATGGAAACGGGCTACGAGCAGTACTTC	CASSFMETGYEQYF
many	TRBD1	TRBV4-1	TRBJ1-1	TGCGCCAGCAGCCCAGGGGGGGCGAAGAACACTGAAGCTTTCTTT	CASSPGGAKNTEAFF
many	.	TRBV5-1	TRBJ2-5	TGCGCCAGCAGGAGACTAGTTGAGGAGGACCAGTACTTC	CASRRLVEEDQYF
.	.	TRBV7-6	TRBJ2-5	TGTGCCAGCAGCTCTATTCGCGCGGAGGCCGTGACCGGGGAGTATTGGACCCAGTACTTC	CASSSIRAEAVTGEYWTQYF
.	.	TRBV7-2	TRBJ1-5	TGTGCCAGCAGCTTATTCAGACTTAGCAATCAGCCCCAGCATTTT	CASSLFRLSNQPQHF
many	.	TRBV30	TRBJ2-7	TGTGCCTGGAGTGTATTAGGTGGGGGGAGCTACGAGCAGTACTTC	CAWSVLGGGSYEQYF
many	.	TRBV5-1	TRBJ1-1	TGCGCCAGCAGCTTGGTGGGGGCGCGGGACACTGAAGCTTTCTTT	CASSLVGARDTEAFF
many	TRBD1	TRBV5-1	TRBJ2-6	TGCGCCAGCAAATTTAAGGGACAGGTAACGTCTGGGGCCAACGTCCTGACTTTC	CASKFKGQVTSGANVLTF
few	.	TRBV4-1	TRBJ2-7	TGCGCCAGCAGCCTTTCCGGGAAAAACGAGCAGTACTTC	CASSLSGKNEQYF
many	TRBD2	TRBV28	TRBJ2-5	TGTGCCAGCAGGCTAGCGGGGAACCAAGAGACCCAGTACTTC	CASRLAGNQETQYF
.	TRBD2	TRBV6-1	TRBJ2-2	TGTGCCAGCACCCAACTAGCGGGGATGTTCGGCGGGGAGCTGTTTTTT	CASTQLAGMFGGELFF
many	TRBD1	TRBV5-1	TRBJ1-1	TGCGCCAGCAGCCCCCTACAGGGGCGGAACACTGAAGCTTTCTTT	CASSPLQGRNTEAFF
many	.	TRBV19	TRBJ1-2	TGTGCCAGTACCAAAACCGGGCCCGAGGCCTATGGCTACACCTTC	CASTKTGPEAYGYTF
.	.	TRBV19	TRBJ1-1	TGTGCCAGTAGTATTGCAAAGAACACTGAAGCTTTCTTT	CASSIAKNTEAFF
many	.	TRBV7-3	TRBJ1-2	TGTGCCAGCAGCGAGAGCGGGGAGGGGGGCGTGGATGGCTACACCTTC	CASSESGEGGVDGYTF
many	.	TRBV4-1	TRBJ1-5	TGCGCCAGCAGCCAGGACCCCAGGGGGCCCCAGCATTTT	CASSQDPRGPQHF
many	.	TRBV12-3/TRBV12-4	TRBJ2-7	TGTGCCAGCAGCAGAACGCCGGGACACCCAGGCGACGAGCAGTACTTC	CASSRTPGHPGDEQYF
many	.	TRBV20-1	TRBJ1-5	TGCAGTGCTAGAGATTCTCGGTATAGCAATCAGCCCCAGCATTTT	CSARDSRYSNQPQHF